Sequencing of this T cell receptor (beta chain) was carried out in a study of CD8 T cells in ankylosing spondylitis. General observations from the study: What seemed typical of ankylosing spondylitis blood was a TCR beta motif built from several highly homologous variants.

MiXCR was run by TCRdb on the 5' RACE reads, yielding one entry per CDR3 protein. Of 700,000 or so distinct CDR3 sequences in the sample, around 19% were seen once. Looked up from germline, CDR1 is SGHRS and CDR2 is YFSETQ. Trimming took 4 bases from V and 8 from J, leaving 18 bases between them. This CDR3 region has 14 residues. A remark on this clonotype: Its antigen is undetermined.

The specimen was blood, either unsorted or a sorted T cell fraction (not recorded which). V usage is TRBV5-1 and J usage is TRBJ1-2; no clear D gene. The clonotype comes from a male donor with ankylosing spondylitis. CDR3 in DNA: TGCGCCAGCAGCGCGAAGGAGAGGAGTCGGGGCTACACCTTC. Amino acid sequence: CASSAKERSRGYTF.